Following are 10 T cell receptor beta chains from one sample sequenced in a study of early T cells in non-severe SARS-CoV-2 infection. Each CDR3 protein gets one entry after TCRdb re-called the 5' RACE reads with MiXCR. Counted here are tens of thousands of distinct CDR3 sequences, 8% to 9% occurring once; the ten biggest clones make up roughly an eighth. Material: whole blood, obtained at baseline. The receptors come from an adult who was a healthcare worker with PCR-confirmed SARS-CoV-2 infection or an uninfected control (not recorded which).

This clonotype has ten or more counts. This chain connects TRBV24-1 to TRBJ2-5; 8 bases map to TRBD1. The J segment lost 5 bases and the V segment lost 3 bases, leaving 1 base of the junction unmatched. The CDR3 runs to 13 residues. Germline V gene lookup returns CDR1 KGHDR and CDR2 SFDVKD. The CDR3 spells CATSDRDRETQYF. Here the CDR3 DNA reads TGTGCCACCAGTGATCGGGACAGGGAGACCCAGTACTTC.

The V call is TRBV7-8, the J call TRBJ2-3; D gene uncertain. V gave up 5 bases and J gave up 0 bases, with 9 bases separating them. The CDR3 loop spans 14 amino acids. Per the germline V gene, CDR1 is SGHVS and CDR2 is FQNEAQ. The CDR3 coding sequence is TGTGCCAGCAGCCTATCATCAAGCACAGATACGCAGTATTTT. Amino acid sequence: CASSLSSSTDTQYF.

This clonotype has more than one count but fewer than ten. The J gene is TRBJ1-5, the V gene TRBV7-2; D not resolved. Germline V lookup: CDR1 SGHTA, CDR2 FQGNSA. V lost 3 bases and J 4 bases, leaving 4 bases between the germline ends. The CDR3 length is 12 residues. The CDR3 loop reads CASSLTNQPQHF. The CDR3, as DNA: TGTGCCAGCAGCTTGACAAATCAGCCCCAGCATTTT.

This clonotype has just a few counts. The chain employs TRBV7-9 and TRBJ2-1; D is perhaps TRBD2 (6 bases). The CDR3 is 11 residues long. Germline CDR1 is SEHNR and CDR2 is FQNEAQ (reference sequence). Trimming cost V 2 bases and J 12 bases, with 8 bases left between them. CDR3 DNA sequence: TGTGCCAGCAGCTTACCGGGAGTGCAGTTCTTC. Amino acid sequence: CASSLPGVQFF.

In this sample, this clonotype turned up many times. This rearrangement joins TRBV20-1 to TRBJ2-1, with D possibly matching TRBD2 (6 bases). This CDR3 spans 12 amino acids. The germline V and J ends were trimmed by 3 bases and 9 bases, with 12 bases remaining between them. Germline V gives CDR1 DFQATT, CDR2 SNEGSKA (reference sequence). In DNA, the CDR3 is TGCAGTGCTAGCGGGAGTGGTAGTGAGCAGTTCTTC. This encodes CSASGSGSEQFF.

This clonotype showed up many times. The CDR3 bases are TGTGCCAGCAGCCCTCCCCCTGGCTCCGCCGCCTACAATGAGCAGTTCTTC. Residues: CASSPPPGSAAYNEQFF. This chain uses TRBV3-1 with TRBJ2-1; D not resolved. Deletions cut 4 bases from V and 2 bases from J, with 18 bases between. Germline CDR1 is LGHDT and CDR2 is YNNKEL (reference sequence). The CDR3 spans 17 residues.

This clonotype came up a few times. The CDR3 is CSVPRDRGGYGYTF. CDR3 DNA sequence: TGCAGTGTCCCCCGGGACAGGGGTGGCTATGGCTACACCTTC. The genes are TRBV20-1 and TRBJ1-2; 10 bases align to TRBD1. The germline gives CDR1 DFQATT, CDR2 SNEGSKA (reference sequence). Trimming at V came to 7 bases and at J to 4 bases, leaving 9 bases not matched to a gene. This CDR3 is 14 amino acids long.

This clonotype occurred a few times. V gene TRBV10-3 combines with J gene TRBJ1-3; possible D gene TRBD1, 5 bases. Trimming shortened V by 7 bases and J by 2 bases, and 12 bases separated the two germline ends. Germline lookup yields CDR1 ENHRY and CDR2 SYGVKD. The CDR3 has 14 residues. The DNA for the CDR3 is TGTGCCATCAAAGACAGTTTAACTGGAAACACCATATATTTT. This gives the protein CAIKDSLTGNTIYF.

The gene calls are TRBV3-1 and TRBJ1-1; D gene unclear. Per germline, CDR1 LGHDT and CDR2 YNNKEL (reference sequence). V lost 1 base and J lost 1, with 7 bases in between. The CDR3 has 14 amino acids. DNA of the CDR3: TGTGCCAGCAGCCAAGCCGGCAGGAACACTGAAGCTTTCTTT. Amino acid sequence: CASSQAGRNTEAFF.

This clonotype showed up many times. The genes are TRBV11-2 and TRBJ1-4, with 7 positions matching TRBD1. The junction had 3 bases not matched to a gene; V was cut back by 5 bases and J by 0 bases. The germline V gene has CDR1 SGHAT and CDR2 FQNNGV. This CDR3 contains 15 residues. The CDR3 DNA is TGTGCCAGCAGCCCCGGGACAGCAACTAATGAAAAACTGTTTTTT. This sequence encodes CASSPGTATNEKLFF. The whole variable domain, remainder taken from reference TRBV11-2 and TRBJ1-4, is EAGVAQSPRYKIIEKRQSVAFWCNPISGHATLYWYQQILGQGPKLLIQFQNNGVVDDSQLPKDRFSAERLKGVDSTLKIQPAKLEDSAVYLCASSPGTATNEKLFFGSGTQLSVL.